The 11 T cell receptor beta chains below all came from one sample that was sequenced in a study of cytomegalovirus exposure and HLA in healthy donors. Both 60 Vbeta primers and 13 Jbeta primers went into the PCR. Sequenced by immunoSEQ multiplex PCR; TCRdb stores in-frame clones only, minus some. The table records approximately 100,000 clones, 76% of them present only once. The specimen was PBMCs. These receptors came from a man aged 40-55 years in good health and CMV-seronegative.

This chain joins TRBV7-2 and TRBJ1-2, with D perhaps TRBD1 (5 bases). The CDR3 consists of 15 residues. Germline loops: CDR1 SGHTA, CDR2 FQGNSA. With 3 bases removed from V and 0 bases from J, the gap between germline ends came to 11 bases. Written as DNA, the CDR3 is TGTGCCAGCAGCTTGGCGGGGGATCCTAACTATGGCTACACCTTC. Protein sequence: CASSLAGDPNYGYTF.

This chain's CDR3 is CASSSGGPDNSPLHF. CDR3 bases: TGCGCCAGCAGCTCAGGGGGTCCTGATAATTCACCCCTCCACTTT. The chain recombines TRBV5-1 with TRBJ1-6; TRBD1 matches at 7 bases. The trim removed 3 bases at V and 5 bases at J, leaving 5 bases unmatched. Germline CDR1 is SGHRS and CDR2 is YFSETQ. This CDR3 is built from 15 residues. The full variable domain, with the rest looked up from reference TRBV5-1 and TRBJ1-6, is KAGVTQTPRYLIKTRGQQVTLSCSPISGHRSVSWYQQTPGQGLQFLFEYFSETQRNKGNFPGRFSGRQFSNSRSEMNVSTLELGDSALYLCASSSGGPDNSPLHFGNGTRLTVT.

The chain combines TRBV18 with TRBJ1-1; 7 nucleotides match TRBD1. J gave up 1 base and V 0 bases, and 5 bases lay outside the gene matches. This CDR3 has 16 amino acids. CDR1 is KGHSH and CDR2 is LQKENI in the germline V gene. The CDR3 here is CASSPPSGGTNTEAFF. For the CDR3, the DNA is TGTGCCAGCTCACCACCGTCAGGGGGGACGAACACTGAAGCTTTCTTT.

This clone was picked up one time. This chain uses TRBV6-5 with TRBJ1-2, with D maybe TRBD1 (6 bases). The germline CDR1 and CDR2 sequences are MNHEY and SVGAGI. CDR3 length: 14 residues. Trimming took off 6 bases at V and 2 bases at J, with 13 bases between the two ends. The DNA of the CDR3 is TGTGCCAGCAGGTCTTCCGGGACAAACTATGGCTACACCTTC. Translation gives CASRSSGTNYGYTF.

The chain employs TRBV30 and TRBJ1-6; perhaps TRBD1 as D (5 bases). Germline CDR1 GTSNPN, CDR2 SVGIG (reference sequence). The CDR3 is 13 amino acids. The ends were cut back, 0 bases at V and 10 bases at J, with 10 bases in the middle. This chain's CDR3 is CAWSVGGSSPLHF. In DNA, the CDR3 is TGTGCCTGGAGTGTGGGGGGAAGCTCACCCCTCCACTTT.

The genes are TRBV13 and TRBJ2-2; TRBD1 agrees at 8 bases. There are 16 residues in the CDR3. Trimming cost V 4 bases and J 5 bases; bases outside gene matches: 9. Germline V lookup: CDR1 PRHDT, CDR2 FYEKMQ (reference sequence). The CDR3 DNA reads as TGTGCCAGCAGCTCCGGGACAGGCCGAGGGACCGGGGAGCTGTTTTTT. This gives the protein CASSSGTGRGTGELFF.

The chain employs TRBV2 and TRBJ2-7; a weak D match, TRBD2 (6 bases). The CDR3 spans 16 residues. Germline V gene sequence: CDR1 SNHLY, CDR2 FYNNEI. V lost 1 base, J lost 1 base, and 14 bases lay in between. Here the CDR3 reads CASSEGGWAGSYEQYF. CDR3 bases: TGTGCCAGCAGTGAAGGTGGGTGGGCGGGATCCTACGAGCAGTACTTC.

The V call is TRBV19, the J call TRBJ1-1; 7 nucleotides agree with TRBD1. Germline trimming cut 4 bases from V and 1 base from J; bases unmatched to any gene: 9. The CDR3 runs to 16 residues. Germline CDR1 LNHDA, CDR2 SQIVND (reference sequence). The CDR3 sequence is CASSKVGQRTNTEAFF. The DNA of the CDR3 is TGTGCCAGTAGTAAGGTGGGACAGAGAACGAACACTGAAGCTTTCTTT.

This clone was detected a few times. The chain has TRBV10-3 and TRBJ1-2; 7 bases fit TRBD1. The CDR3 loop spans 15 amino acids. Germline values: CDR1 ENHRY, CDR2 SYGVKD. V shed 10 bases, J shed 4 bases, and the junction held 15 bases outside the gene matches. The CDR3 is CASRDSDRESYGYTF. The CDR3 nucleotides are TGTGCCAGCAGAGACTCCGACAGGGAGAGCTATGGCTACACCTTC.

The V and J genes are TRBV9 and TRBJ1-2; possible D gene TRBD1, 6 bases. Germline CDR1 reads SGDLS; CDR2 reads YYNGEE. The V end was cut by 3 bases, the J end by 5 bases, with 17 bases between. The CDR3 is made up of 15 amino acids. The CDR3 loop reads CASSATGGREYGYTF. CDR3 sequence (DNA): TGTGCCAGCAGCGCTACGGGGGGCAGGGAGTATGGCTACACCTTC.

This chain connects TRBV7-9 to TRBJ1-1, with D maybe TRBD1 (5 bases). The CDR3 totals 14 residues. Per germline, CDR1 SEHNR and CDR2 FQNEAQ (reference sequence). V was shortened by 2 bases and J by 5 bases, with 12 bases between the two germline ends. The CDR3, as DNA: TGTGCCAGCAGCTTACAAGGGGTTTATACTGAAGCTTTCTTT. Translating gives CASSLQGVYTEAFF.